Listed here are 24 T cell receptor beta chains from one sample, sequenced in a study of OX40 agonist ivuxolimab in advanced cancers. Here immunoSEQ multiplex PCR was the method, and the copy in TCRdb shows in-frame clones only, minus some. The sample shows 70,000 or so clones, under 90% of them seen only once. The sequencing used CD4+ or CD8+ T cells sorted from blood, collected in a trial of the OX40 agonist ivuxolimab. The source of these receptors is an adult with an advanced solid tumor such as melanoma, head and neck, liver or kidney cancer.

CDR3 region: CASSFGVGAGNTIYF. In DNA, the CDR3 is TGTGCCAGCAGCTTCGGGGTCGGAGCTGGAAACACCATATATTTT. The V gene is TRBV11-1, the J gene TRBJ1-3; D is undetermined. V was shortened by 3 bases and J by 2 bases, with 11 bases between the two germline ends. CDR1 is SGHAT, CDR2 FQDESV, per germline (reference sequence). CDR3 length equals 15 residues.

This chain joins TRBV11-2 and TRBJ1-2; D remains unclear. V gave up 6 bases and J gave up 4 bases, with 18 bases separating them. The CDR3 loop spans 15 amino acids. CDR1 SGHAT and CDR2 FQNNGV come from the germline V gene. The CDR3 nucleotides are TGTGCCAGCAGTTCAATCGGATCCCAATTCTATGGCTACACCTTC. Its translation is CASSSIGSQFYGYTF.

The chain employs TRBV6-1 and TRBJ1-2; D is unclear. V was shortened by 6 bases and J by 0 bases, with 8 bases between the two germline ends. Germline CDR1 is MNHNS and CDR2 is SASEGT. CDR3 length: 13 residues. The CDR3 bases are TGTGCCAGCAGCGCCGATCCTAACTATGGCTACACCTTC. It translates to CASSADPNYGYTF.

The V and J genes are TRBV5-4 and TRBJ2-5; 11 bases are a match to TRBD1. Germline CDR1 and CDR2: SGHNT and YYREEE (reference sequence). The ends lost 4 bases at V and 5 bases at J; junction bases unmatched: 13. The CDR3 sequence is 17 residues long. The CDR3 loop reads CASSDAKDRGLGETQYF. CDR3 nucleotides: TGTGCCAGCAGCGACGCAAAGGACAGGGGGCTGGGGGAGACCCAGTACTTC.

By share, this clone counts as medium-sized. The V and J genes are TRBV18 and TRBJ1-4; 10 bases fit TRBD1. Per the germline V gene, CDR1 is KGHSH and CDR2 is LQKENI. V dropped 6 bases and J dropped 2; count of bases not matched to a gene: 12. The CDR3 covers 18 residues. As DNA, the CDR3 is TGTGCCAGCTCCCCTTCCGGGACAGGGGAAGGTACTAATGAAAAACTGTTTTTT. Encoded protein: CASSPSGTGEGTNEKLFF.

CDR3 in DNA: TGTGCCACCAGCAGCAAGAGGAGTCAGTTTGATAGCAATCAGCCCCAGCATTTT. It yields the protein CATSSKRSQFDSNQPQHF. The rearrangement links TRBV15 to TRBJ1-5; no definite D call. Germline values: CDR1 LNHNV, CDR2 YYDKDF (reference sequence). The CDR3 is 18 residues long. The V end lost 3 bases, the J end lost 0 bases, and 18 bases lay between the germline ends.

The chain employs TRBV30 and TRBJ2-2; possible D gene TRBD1, 5 bases. CDR3 length: 14 amino acids. Trimming left V 3 bases short and J 4 bases short, with 12 bases between. Germline loops: CDR1 GTSNPN, CDR2 SVGIG (reference sequence). The CDR3 DNA reads TGTGCCTGGAGCCCAGGTAGGGGCACCGGGGAGCTGTTTTTT. This codes for CAWSPGRGTGELFF.

The chain carries TRBV30 and TRBJ1-5; 8 bases agree with TRBD1. V gave up 2 bases and J gave up 0 bases; unmatched junction bases: 6. Germline assignment: CDR1 GTSNPN and CDR2 SVGIG (reference sequence). The CDR3 covers 16 residues. CDR3 amino acids: CAWSTGTGFSNQPQHF. For the CDR3, the DNA is TGTGCCTGGAGTACCGGGACAGGCTTTAGCAATCAGCCCCAGCATTTT.

The chain joins TRBV7-2 to TRBJ2-7, with 8 bases matching TRBD2. The CDR3 runs to 14 residues. Germline lookup yields CDR1 SGHTA and CDR2 FQGNSA. Unmatched junction bases numbered 4, after V lost 4 bases and J lost 2 bases. CDR3 sequence (DNA): TGTGCCAGCAGCTACGGGGGGGGAACCTACGAGCAGTACTTC. Its translation: CASSYGGGTYEQYF.

The chain joins TRBV2 to TRBJ2-5; D gene ambiguous. Germline V CDR1 and CDR2: SNHLY, FYNNEI. Deletions cut 7 bases from V and 0 bases from J, with 6 bases between. The CDR3 runs 12 residues. CDR3: CASTGDQETQYF. The CDR3 DNA is TGTGCCAGCACTGGCGACCAAGAGACCCAGTACTTC. Based on the CDR3 plus reference TRBV2 and TRBJ2-5, the full variable domain is EPEVTQTPSHQVTQMGQEVILRCVPISNHLYFYWYRQILGQKVEFLVSFYNNEISEKSEIFDDQFSVERPDGSNFTLKIRSTKLEDSAMYFCASTGDQETQYFGPGTRLLVL.

V and J are TRBV28 and TRBJ1-5; a weak D match, TRBD1 (6 bases). Trimming pared 3 bases from V and 6 bases from J, leaving 6 bases between. CDR3 length: 12 residues. Looked up from germline, CDR1 is MDHEN and CDR2 is SYDVKM. The CDR3 coding sequence is TGTGCCAGCAGTTTGACAGGTCAGCCCCAGCATTTT. Protein product: CASSLTGQPQHF.

The CDR3 coding sequence is TGTGCAAGTCGCCAAGGGGCAGCCCTGCCAAGGGGTGGGGCCAACGTCCTGACTTTC. Its translation: CASRQGAALPRGGANVLTF. The chain employs TRBV12-2 and TRBJ2-6; whether TRBD1, the table's D call, matches the DNA was not checked. TRBV12-2 is a listed pseudogene. CDR3 length equals 19 residues.

This clone has only one observation. V and J are TRBV30 and TRBJ2-4; TRBD1 agrees at 8 bases. CDR1 GTSNPN and CDR2 SVGIG come from the germline V gene (reference sequence). J lost 6 bases, V lost 2 bases, and 3 bases had no gene match. The CDR3 loop spans 13 amino acids. The CDR3 spells CAWSPGQGNIQYF. DNA of the CDR3: TGTGCCTGGAGTCCTGGACAGGGAAACATTCAGTACTTC.

The V and J genes are TRBV6-6 and TRBJ1-1, with unresolved D. This CDR3 has 15 residues. The V end was cut by 2 bases, the J end by 5 bases, with 15 bases between. Germline values: CDR1 MNHNY, CDR2 SVGAGI (reference sequence). CDR3 amino acids: CASSYEAGSGTEAFF. The DNA of the CDR3 is TGTGCCAGCAGTTACGAGGCGGGCTCGGGAACTGAAGCTTTCTTT.

The table lists this clone with a count of one. The chain has TRBV6-6 and TRBJ2-2; D is possibly TRBD1 or TRBD2 (6 bases each). The CDR3 runs to 14 residues. Germline V CDR1 and CDR2: MNHNY, SVGAGI (reference sequence). The germline V and J ends were trimmed by 10 bases and 0 bases, with 12 bases remaining between them. DNA for the CDR3: TGTGCCACGCTTAGGGGGGCGAACACCGGGGAGCTGTTTTTT. Protein sequence: CATLRGANTGELFF.

This clone was seen only a few times. The rearrangement links TRBV10-2 to TRBJ2-3; no reliable D call. V shed 8 bases and J shed 1 base, with 10 bases lying between them. The germline gives CDR1 WSHSY, CDR2 SAAADI. This CDR3 has 13 residues. CDR3 sequence reads: CASGNLRTDTQYF. CDR3 nucleotide sequence: TGCGCCAGCGGAAACCTACGCACAGATACGCAGTATTTT.

The V call is TRBV6-5, the J call TRBJ1-6; 9 bases fit TRBD1. The CDR3 contains 16 residues. The germline V gene has CDR1 MNHEY and CDR2 SVGAGI. V trimming: 2 bases; J trimming: 9 bases; junction bases outside the gene matches: 8. In DNA form, the CDR3 reads TGTGCCAGCAGTTACGCCGGGACAGGGACGAGTTCACCCCTCCACTTT. Its translation: CASSYAGTGTSSPLHF.

The rearrangement joins TRBV4-2 to TRBJ1-5; tentatively, D is TRBD1 (5 bases). The CDR3 loop spans 15 amino acids. Trimming cost V 0 bases and J 6 bases, with 12 bases left between them. CDR1 and CDR2 from the germline V gene are LGHNA and YNFKEQ. CDR3 sequence reads: CASSQDREGSQPQHF. The CDR3, as DNA: TGTGCCAGCAGCCAAGACAGGGAGGGTAGTCAGCCCCAGCATTTT.

This chain uses TRBV5-1 with TRBJ1-2; tentatively, D is TRBD1 (5 bases). This CDR3 has 14 amino acids. From germline, CDR1 is SGHRS and CDR2 YFSETQ. V shed 7 bases and J shed 2 bases, with 15 bases lying between them. CDR3 region: CASSPVGANYGYTF. Written as DNA, the CDR3 is TGCGCCAGCTCCCCCGTTGGGGCGAACTATGGCTACACCTTC.

V gene TRBV2 combines with J gene TRBJ2-2, with TRBD1 matching 9 bases. Germline values: CDR1 SNHLY, CDR2 FYNNEI. Trimming cost V 8 bases and J 5 bases; bases outside gene matches: 6. The CDR3 length is 14 residues. The CDR3 spells CASATGTGTGELFF. CDR3 DNA sequence: TGTGCCAGCGCCACGGGGACAGGGACCGGGGAGCTGTTTTTT.

The J gene is TRBJ2-2, the V gene TRBV7-3, with 11 bases lining up with TRBD2. The CDR3 covers 16 residues. Per germline, CDR1 SGHTA and CDR2 FQGTGA. After removal of 5 bases from V and 1 base from J, the junction contained 3 bases not matched to a gene. The CDR3 region has the DNA TGTGCCAGCAGCCTCCTAGCGGGGGGGAACACCGGGGAGCTGTTTTTT. It yields the protein CASSLLAGGNTGELFF.

This rearrangement joins TRBV5-4 to TRBJ2-2, with TRBD1 identical over 10 bases. The CDR3 length is 18 residues. V lost 3 bases, J lost 1 base, and 9 bases stayed unmatched. Per the germline V gene, CDR1 is SGHNT and CDR2 is YYREEE (reference sequence). Here the CDR3 DNA reads TGTGCCAGCAGCTCCAATCTCGGACAGGGGGAGAACACCGGGGAGCTGTTTTTT. It yields the protein CASSSNLGQGENTGELFF. The entire variable domain, with the rest obtained from reference TRBV5-4 and TRBJ2-2, is as follows: ETGVTQSPTHLIKTRGQQVTLRCSSQSGHNTVSWYQQALGQGPQFIFQYYREEENGRGNFPPRFSGLQFPNYSSELNVNALELDDSALYLCASSSNLGQGENTGELFFGEGSRLTVL.

This chain connects TRBV15 to TRBJ2-1; D may be TRBD2 (6 bases). The CDR3 sequence is 14 residues long. Germline loops: CDR1 LNHNV, CDR2 YYDKDF (reference sequence). V gave up 6 bases and J gave up 1 base, with 10 bases separating them. The CDR3 loop is CATSFGGSYNEQFF. The CDR3 DNA reads as TGTGCCACCAGTTTTGGGGGGTCCTACAATGAGCAGTTCTTC.

This chain uses TRBV6-5 with TRBJ1-1; D is perhaps TRBD1 (6 bases). Trimming removed 9 bases from V and 0 bases from J, with 11 bases in between. Germline-derived CDR1 and CDR2 are MNHEY and SVGAGI. This CDR3 has 13 amino acids. CDR3: CASGGGMNTEAFF. In DNA, the CDR3 is TGTGCCAGTGGGGGGGGCATGAACACTGAAGCTTTCTTT.